Listed here are 27 T cell receptor beta chains from one sample, sequenced in a study of a mutant IDH1 vaccine in newly diagnosed glioma. The antigens for these receptors are not known. Repertoires were generated with immunoSEQ multiplex PCR, while TCRdb's copy carries only in-frame clones and drops some. This table holds about 69,000 clones, around nine tenths found once. Sample time point: week 35, safety follow-up. Each dose of the vaccine consisted of 300 ug of mutant IDH1 20-mer peptide, with topical imiquimod. The sample in question was PBMCs, obtained from a glioma patient whose treatment included an IDH1 peptide vaccine. The source of these receptors is a young man with glioma.

The chain recombines TRBV30 with TRBJ2-2; 7 bases map to TRBD1. Trimming removed 4 bases from V and 3 bases from J; junction bases left unmatched: 5. The CDR3 length is 14 residues. The V gene's germline CDR1 is GTSNPN and CDR2 SVGIG (reference sequence). The CDR3 region is CAWKRQGYTGELFF. The CDR3 DNA reads TGTGCCTGGAAGAGACAGGGATACACCGGGGAGCTGTTTTTT.

The count of this clone is one. This rearrangement joins TRBV11-1 to TRBJ2-7; no clear D gene. CDR3 length equals 14 residues. Germline V CDR1 and CDR2: SGHAT, FQDESV (reference sequence). The germline V and J ends were trimmed by 0 bases and 5 bases, with 11 bases remaining between them. As DNA, the CDR3 is TGTGCCAGCAGCTTAGCGAGGAGAGTCCACGAGCAGTACTTC. Protein: CASSLARRVHEQYF.

The CDR3 region has the DNA TGTGCCAGCAGCCCTGCGGGGGCAGGCTCCTACAATGAGCAGTTCTTC. This translates into CASSPAGAGSYNEQFF. This chain links TRBV7-3 with TRBJ2-1; possibly TRBD2 for D (7 bases). The V and J ends lost 5 bases and 0 bases respectively, with 14 bases between them. The CDR3 length is 16 residues. Germline-derived CDR1 and CDR2 are SGHTA and FQGTGA.

This chain uses TRBV7-8 with TRBJ1-1; TRBD1 agrees at 8 bases. CDR1 is SGHVS, CDR2 FQNEAQ, per germline. After removal of 4 bases from V and 1 base from J, the junction contained 5 bases not matched to a gene. The CDR3 totals 15 residues. The CDR3 nucleotides are TGTGCCAGCAGCTCTTGGACAGGGAGGAACACTGAAGCTTTCTTT. This encodes CASSSWTGRNTEAFF. Looking up the rest from reference TRBV7-8 and TRBJ1-1 gives the full variable domain: GAGVSQSPRYKVAKRGQDVALRCDPISGHVSLFWYQQALGQGPEFLTYFQNEAQLDKSGLPSDRFFAERPEGSVSTLKIQRTQQEDSAVYLCASSSWTGRNTEAFFGQGTRLTVV.

The chain uses TRBV6-1 and TRBJ1-5; tentatively, D is TRBD1 (6 bases). Germline V gene data show CDR1 as MNHNS and CDR2 as SASEGT. The length of the CDR3 is 11 residues. CDR3 in amino acids: CGYRENQPQHF. The CDR3 DNA reads TGTGGGTACAGGGAAAATCAGCCCCAGCATTTT.

The chain combines TRBV6-5 with TRBJ2-6, with D possibly being TRBD2 (5 bases). The V gene's germline CDR1 is MNHEY and CDR2 SVGAGI. This CDR3 is built from 15 residues. V was shortened by 5 bases and J by 0 bases, with 8 bases between the two germline ends. The CDR3 sequence is CASSDYSSGANVLTF. The CDR3 DNA reads as TGTGCCAGCAGTGACTACAGCTCTGGGGCCAACGTCCTGACTTTC.

The chain links TRBV4-1 to TRBJ1-4; D perhaps matches TRBD1 (5 bases). This CDR3 spans 15 amino acids. Germline CDR1 reads MGHRA; CDR2 reads YSYEKL. V was pared by 1 base and J by 3 bases, with 9 bases between. CDR3 coding DNA: TGCGCCAGCAGCCAAGGTCCCAGGGCTAATGAAAAACTGTTTTTT. Its translation: CASSQGPRANEKLFF.

The chain is built from TRBV9 and TRBJ2-1; possible D gene TRBD2, 6 bases. V was pared by 0 bases and J by 4 bases, with 8 bases between. CDR3 length: 14 residues. Germline V lookup: CDR1 SGDLS, CDR2 YYNGEE. The DNA for the CDR3 is TGTGCCAGCAGCGTAGTAGCGGAATACAATGAGCAGTTCTTC. Residues: CASSVVAEYNEQFF.

V and J are TRBV28 and TRBJ2-3; D is perhaps TRBD2 (6 bases). The ends were cut back, 5 bases at V and 6 bases at J, with 24 bases in the middle. The CDR3 loop spans 17 amino acids. From germline, CDR1 is MDHEN and CDR2 SYDVKM. Written as DNA, the CDR3 is TGTGCCAGCAGTGAAGTGGCTAGCGTCCCCAGTCCGGATACGCAGTATTTT. This sequence encodes CASSEVASVPSPDTQYF.

The chain combines TRBV19 with TRBJ2-1; D perhaps matches TRBD1 (5 bases). Trimming removed 8 bases from V and 6 bases from J, with 14 bases in between. This CDR3 has 13 amino acids. The germline gives CDR1 LNHDA, CDR2 SQIVND (reference sequence). In nucleotides, the CDR3 is TGTGCCAGTCAAGCAGGGAATAGCAATGAGCAGTTCTTC. Translating it yields CASQAGNSNEQFF.

The chain is built from TRBV27 and TRBJ2-7; D gene unclear. The CDR3 extends over 14 amino acids. V lost 2 bases, J lost 3 bases, and 11 bases lay in between. The V gene's germline CDR1 is MNHEY and CDR2 SMNVEV (reference sequence). The CDR3 is CASSLSISHYEQYF. CDR3 bases: TGTGCCAGCAGTTTAAGCATATCCCACTACGAGCAGTACTTC.

The chain combines TRBV6-1 with TRBJ1-1; TRBD1 is a possible D gene (5 bases). Trimming left V 6 bases short and J 3 bases short, with 14 bases between. Germline V lookup: CDR1 MNHNS, CDR2 SASEGT. CDR3 length equals 14 residues. CDR3 DNA sequence: TGTGCCAGCAGCCGTCAGGGATGGGACACTGAAGCTTTCTTT. Its protein product is CASSRQGWDTEAFF.

The chain is built from TRBV9 and TRBJ2-5; TRBD1 matches 8 bases. Trimming took 5 bases from V and 1 from J; bases not matched to a gene: 10. Looked up from germline, CDR1 is SGDLS and CDR2 is YYNGEE. There are 16 residues in the CDR3. This CDR3 reads CASSPYTGGPQETQYF. In DNA, the CDR3 is TGTGCCAGCAGTCCTTATACAGGGGGACCCCAAGAGACCCAGTACTTC.

The chain recombines TRBV2 with TRBJ2-7, with TRBD2 matching 9 bases. The CDR3 is 14 residues long. The J segment lost 2 bases and the V segment lost 10 bases, leaving 9 bases of the junction unmatched. Germline V CDR1 and CDR2: SNHLY, FYNNEI. CDR3 nucleotide sequence: TGTGCCACGCGTAGAGGGACTAGCCCCTACGAGCAGTACTTC. Its protein product is CATRRGTSPYEQYF.

The V gene is TRBV4-2, the J gene TRBJ2-5; D unclear. The CDR3 covers 14 residues. The germline CDR1 and CDR2 sequences are LGHNA and YNFKEQ. The V end lost 0 bases, the J end lost 5 bases, and 10 bases lay between the germline ends. CDR3 sequence: CASSQDKLGETQYF. The CDR3, as DNA: TGTGCCAGCAGCCAAGATAAATTGGGGGAGACCCAGTACTTC.

V gene TRBV5-1 combines with J gene TRBJ1-4, with 7 bases that match TRBD1. Trimming removed 4 bases from V and 3 bases from J; junction bases left unmatched: 9. The CDR3 is made up of 16 amino acids. The germline V gene encodes CDR1 SGHRS and CDR2 YFSETQ. CDR3 amino acids: CASSPGTVSANEKLFF. The CDR3 DNA sequence: TGCGCCAGCAGCCCTGGGACAGTTTCAGCTAATGAAAAACTGTTTTTT.

The chain combines TRBV9 with TRBJ2-1; D is uncertain. The CDR3 covers 14 residues. CDR1 SGDLS and CDR2 YYNGEE come from the germline V gene. V gave up 2 bases and J gave up 4 bases, with 10 bases separating them. The CDR3 loop is CASSVSSRYNEQFF. DNA for the CDR3: TGTGCCAGCAGCGTGAGTAGCCGTTACAATGAGCAGTTCTTC.

The genes are TRBV10-3 and TRBJ2-7; 10 positions match TRBD2. The length of the CDR3 is 17 residues. In germline, CDR1 is ENHRY, CDR2 SYGVKD. V dropped 2 bases and J dropped 5; count of bases not matched to a gene: 12. This CDR3 reads CAISEPIAGGLFHEQYF. The CDR3 coding sequence is TGTGCCATCAGTGAGCCGATAGCGGGAGGACTTTTCCACGAGCAGTACTTC.

The J gene is TRBJ2-1, the V gene TRBV27, with 13 bases matching TRBD2. Germline V lookup: CDR1 MNHEY, CDR2 SMNVEV (reference sequence). Losses at the gene ends were 7 bases for V and 2 bases for J; bases not matched to a gene: 14. This CDR3 is 19 amino acids long. Written as DNA, the CDR3 is TGTGCCAGCATCGCTCCGGGACTAGCGGGGTTTATAACCTACAATGAGCAGTTCTTC. Amino acids: CASIAPGLAGFITYNEQFF.

This clone was picked up one time. J is TRBJ1-6 and V is TRBV11-2; D is undetermined. The germline V and J ends were trimmed by 5 bases and 3 bases, with 14 bases remaining between them. Per germline, CDR1 SGHAT and CDR2 FQNNGV. The CDR3 covers 16 residues. As DNA, the CDR3 is TGTGCCAGCAGCCACGTTCTAGGTCACTATAATTCACCCCTCCACTTT. It is translated as CASSHVLGHYNSPLHF.

With regard to this clone: One junction end disagrees with the germline gene, perhaps due to a read error. This chain links TRBV29-1 with TRBJ2-3; 8 bases are a match to TRBD1. The germline gives CDR1 SQVTM, CDR2 ANQGSEA. This CDR3 region has 12 residues. In nucleotides, the CDR3 is TGCAGCGTTGACTCGCAGGGGGCTCTTTTCCCGTTT. This encodes CSVDSQGALFPF.

The chain links TRBV5-1 to TRBJ1-4; possibly TRBD1 for D (6 bases). This CDR3 comprises 12 residues. Germline V gives CDR1 SGHRS, CDR2 YFSETQ. V lost 4 bases to trimming and J lost 11 bases, with 12 bases between them. CDR3 nucleotides: TGCGCCAGCAGCCCGTCGGGGGGCAAACTGTTTTTT. As protein: CASSPSGGKLFF. The full variable domain, rest sourced from reference TRBV5-1 and TRBJ1-4, is KAGVTQTPRYLIKTRGQQVTLSCSPISGHRSVSWYQQTPGQGLQFLFEYFSETQRNKGNFPGRFSGRQFSNSRSEMNVSTLELGDSALYLCASSPSGGKLFFGSGTQLSVL.

The chain employs TRBV2 and TRBJ1-6, with D perhaps matching TRBD1 (6 bases). Germline values: CDR1 SNHLY, CDR2 FYNNEI. This CDR3 contains 17 residues. V was clipped by 2 bases and J by 10 bases, with 21 bases between them. CDR3 protein: CASSEWGAQGQSSPLHF. The CDR3 DNA follows: TGTGCCAGCAGTGAATGGGGTGCACAGGGTCAATCCTCACCCCTCCACTTT.

The V and J genes are TRBV7-2 and TRBJ2-7, with TRBD2 identical over 7 bases. Germline V CDR1 and CDR2: SGHTA, FQGNSA. The CDR3 extends over 17 amino acids. Trimming cost V 1 base and J 1 base; bases outside gene matches: 10. DNA for the CDR3: TGTGCCAGCAGCTTAGTCGCCGGGGAGGGGATATCCTACGAGCAGTACTTC. This encodes CASSLVAGEGISYEQYF.

The V call is TRBV5-1, the J call TRBJ1-1, with 9 bases lining up with TRBD1. Per germline, CDR1 SGHRS and CDR2 YFSETQ. V gave up 4 bases and J gave up 1 base; unmatched junction bases: 8. The CDR3 runs to 16 residues. CDR3 DNA: TGCGCCAGCAGCGCGGACCCACAGGGGGCGAACACTGAAGCTTTCTTT. Residues: CASSADPQGANTEAFF.

The chain recombines TRBV19 with TRBJ2-2, with D possibly matching TRBD2 (6 bases). Trimming took off 2 bases at V and 0 bases at J, with 10 bases between the two ends. The germline V gene has CDR1 LNHDA and CDR2 SQIVND (reference sequence). The CDR3 contains 16 residues. The CDR3 reads CASSISLAPNTGELFF. CDR3 in DNA: TGTGCCAGTAGTATATCACTAGCCCCGAACACCGGGGAGCTGTTTTTT. The whole variable domain, remainder taken from reference TRBV19 and TRBJ2-2, is DGGITQSPKYLFRKEGQNVTLSCEQNLNHDAMYWYRQDPGQGLRLIYYSQIVNDFQKGDIAEGYSVSREKKESFPLTVTSAQKNPTAFYLCASSISLAPNTGELFFGEGSRLTVL.

The chain uses TRBV7-9 and TRBJ1-4, with a tentative D call TRBD1 (6 bases). Germline assignment: CDR1 SEHNR and CDR2 FQNEAQ (reference sequence). The CDR3 covers 15 residues. V shed 5 bases and J shed 5 bases, with 15 bases lying between them. The CDR3 protein is CASSPAQGLNEKLFF. The CDR3 nucleotides are TGTGCCAGCAGCCCGGCACAGGGTTTGAATGAAAAACTGTTTTTT. The whole variable domain, remainder taken from reference TRBV7-9 and TRBJ1-4, is DTGVSQNPRHKITKRGQNVTFRCDPISEHNRLYWYRQTLGQGPEFLTYFQNEAQLEKSRLLSDRFSAERPKGSFSTLEIQRTEQGDSAMYLCASSPAQGLNEKLFFGSGTQLSVL.